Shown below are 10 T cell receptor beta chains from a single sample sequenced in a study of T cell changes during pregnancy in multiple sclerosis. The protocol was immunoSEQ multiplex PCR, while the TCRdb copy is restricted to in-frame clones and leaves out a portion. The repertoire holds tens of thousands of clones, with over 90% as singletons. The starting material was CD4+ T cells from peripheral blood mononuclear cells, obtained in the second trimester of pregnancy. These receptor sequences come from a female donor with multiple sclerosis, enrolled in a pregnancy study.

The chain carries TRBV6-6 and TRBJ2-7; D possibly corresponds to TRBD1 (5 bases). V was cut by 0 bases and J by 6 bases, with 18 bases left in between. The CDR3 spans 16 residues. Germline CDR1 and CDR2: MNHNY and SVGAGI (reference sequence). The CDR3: CASSYSSQGKRSEQYF. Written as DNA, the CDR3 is TGTGCCAGCAGTTACTCGAGTCAGGGCAAAAGGAGCGAGCAGTACTTC.

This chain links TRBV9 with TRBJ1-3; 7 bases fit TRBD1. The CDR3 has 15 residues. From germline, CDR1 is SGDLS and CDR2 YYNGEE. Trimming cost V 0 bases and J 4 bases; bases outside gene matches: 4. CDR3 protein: CASSVDKGAGNTIYF. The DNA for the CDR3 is TGTGCCAGCAGCGTAGACAAGGGGGCGGGAAACACCATATATTTT.

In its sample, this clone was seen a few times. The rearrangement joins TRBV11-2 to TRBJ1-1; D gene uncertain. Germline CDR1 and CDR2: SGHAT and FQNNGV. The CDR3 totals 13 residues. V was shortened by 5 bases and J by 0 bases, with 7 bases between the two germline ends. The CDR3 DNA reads TGTGCCAGCAGCCCACAAATGAACACTGAAGCTTTCTTT. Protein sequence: CASSPQMNTEAFF.

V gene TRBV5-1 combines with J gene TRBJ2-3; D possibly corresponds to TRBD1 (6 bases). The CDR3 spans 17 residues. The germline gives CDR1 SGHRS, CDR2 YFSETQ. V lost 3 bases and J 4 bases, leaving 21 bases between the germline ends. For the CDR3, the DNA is TGCGCCAGCAGCTGGCCCAGGGGAACTGGATCTTCAGATACGCAGTATTTT. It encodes CASSWPRGTGSSDTQYF.

This CDR3 reads CASSTPRGLGHGYTF. The DNA of the CDR3 is TGTGCCAGTAGTACACCGCGGGGCCTAGGGCATGGCTACACCTTC. The chain links TRBV19 to TRBJ1-2, with D perhaps matching TRBD1 (5 bases). The V and J ends lost 4 bases and 6 bases respectively, with 18 bases between them. The CDR3 runs to 15 residues. CDR1 is LNHDA, CDR2 SQIVND, per germline (reference sequence).

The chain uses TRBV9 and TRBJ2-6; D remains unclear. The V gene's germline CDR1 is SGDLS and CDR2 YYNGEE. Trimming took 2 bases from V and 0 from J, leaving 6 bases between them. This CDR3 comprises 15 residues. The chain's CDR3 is CASSVFSSGANVLTF. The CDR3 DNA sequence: TGTGCCAGCAGCGTGTTCAGCTCTGGGGCCAACGTCCTGACTTTC.

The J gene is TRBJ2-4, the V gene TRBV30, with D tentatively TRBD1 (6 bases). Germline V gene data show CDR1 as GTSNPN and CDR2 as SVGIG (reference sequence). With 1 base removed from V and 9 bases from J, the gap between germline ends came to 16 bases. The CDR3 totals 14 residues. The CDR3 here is CAWSAPNRESIQYF. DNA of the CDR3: TGTGCCTGGAGTGCACCCAACAGGGAAAGCATTCAGTACTTC.

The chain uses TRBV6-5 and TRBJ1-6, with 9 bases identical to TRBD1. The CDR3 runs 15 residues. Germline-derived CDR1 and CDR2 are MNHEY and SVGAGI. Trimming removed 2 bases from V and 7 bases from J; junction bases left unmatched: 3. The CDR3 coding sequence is TGTGCCAGCAGTTACCACAGGGGGCAGAATTCACCCCTCCACTTT. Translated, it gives CASSYHRGQNSPLHF.

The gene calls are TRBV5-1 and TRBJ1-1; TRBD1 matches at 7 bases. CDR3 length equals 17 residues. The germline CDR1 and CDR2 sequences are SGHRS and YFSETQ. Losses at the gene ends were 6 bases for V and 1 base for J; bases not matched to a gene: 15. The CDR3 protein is CASNPRTGTTENTEAFF. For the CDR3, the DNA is TGCGCCAGCAATCCGCGGACAGGTACCACGGAGAACACTGAAGCTTTCTTT.

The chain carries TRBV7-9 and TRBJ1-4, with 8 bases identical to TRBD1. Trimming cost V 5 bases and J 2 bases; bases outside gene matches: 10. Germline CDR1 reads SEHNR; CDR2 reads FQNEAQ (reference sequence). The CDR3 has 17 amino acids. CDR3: CASSHDRGGGTNEKLFF. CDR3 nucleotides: TGTGCCAGCAGCCACGACAGGGGAGGTGGGACTAATGAAAAACTGTTTTTT.